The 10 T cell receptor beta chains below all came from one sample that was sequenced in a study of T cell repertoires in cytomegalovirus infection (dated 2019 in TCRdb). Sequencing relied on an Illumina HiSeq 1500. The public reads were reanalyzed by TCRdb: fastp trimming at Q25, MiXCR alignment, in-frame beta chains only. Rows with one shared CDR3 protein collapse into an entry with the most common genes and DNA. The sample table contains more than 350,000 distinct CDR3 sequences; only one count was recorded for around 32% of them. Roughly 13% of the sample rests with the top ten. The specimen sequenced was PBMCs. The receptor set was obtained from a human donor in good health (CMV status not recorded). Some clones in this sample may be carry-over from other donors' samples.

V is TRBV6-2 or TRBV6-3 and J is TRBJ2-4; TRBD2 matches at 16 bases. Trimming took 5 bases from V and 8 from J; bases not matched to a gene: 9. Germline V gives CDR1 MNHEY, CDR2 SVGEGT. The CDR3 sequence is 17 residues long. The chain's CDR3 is CASSPGLAGGYIDIQYF. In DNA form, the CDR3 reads TGTGCCAGCAGTCCGGGACTAGCGGGGGGGTACATAGACATTCAGTACTTC.

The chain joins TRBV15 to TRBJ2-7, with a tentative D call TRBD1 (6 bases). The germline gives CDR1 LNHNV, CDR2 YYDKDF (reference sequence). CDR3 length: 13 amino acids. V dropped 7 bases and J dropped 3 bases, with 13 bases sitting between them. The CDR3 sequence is CATKNRAGYEQYF. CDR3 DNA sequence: TGTGCCACCAAGAACAGGGCTGGCTACGAGCAGTACTTC. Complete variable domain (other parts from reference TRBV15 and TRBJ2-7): DAMVIQNPRYQVTQFGKPVTLSCSQTLNHNVMYWYQQKSSQAPKLLFHYYDKDFNNEADTPDNFQSRRPNTSFCFLDIRSPGLGDTAMYLCATKNRAGYEQYFGPGTRLTVT.

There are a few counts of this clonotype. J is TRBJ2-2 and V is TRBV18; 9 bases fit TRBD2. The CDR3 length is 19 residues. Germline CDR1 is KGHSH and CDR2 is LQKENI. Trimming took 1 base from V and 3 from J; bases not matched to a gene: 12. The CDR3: CASSPRDVGGGGDTGELFF. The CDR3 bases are TGTGCCAGCTCACCACGGGATGTCGGCGGCGGGGGGGACACCGGGGAGCTGTTTTTT.

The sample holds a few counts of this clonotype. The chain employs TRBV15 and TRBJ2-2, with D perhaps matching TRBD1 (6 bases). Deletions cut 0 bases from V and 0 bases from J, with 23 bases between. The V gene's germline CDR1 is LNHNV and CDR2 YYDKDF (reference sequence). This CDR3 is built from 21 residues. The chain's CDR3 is CATSREPWQGTTFANTGELFF. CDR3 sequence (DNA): TGTGCCACCAGCAGAGAGCCGTGGCAGGGGACAACCTTCGCGAACACCGGGGAGCTGTTTTTT.

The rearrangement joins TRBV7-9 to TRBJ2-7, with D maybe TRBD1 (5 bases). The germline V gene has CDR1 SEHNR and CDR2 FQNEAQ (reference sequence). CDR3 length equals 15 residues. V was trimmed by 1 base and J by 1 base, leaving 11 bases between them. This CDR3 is CASSLDRSPSYEQYF. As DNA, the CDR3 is TGTGCCAGCAGCTTAGACAGGTCACCATCCTACGAGCAGTACTTC.

As DNA, the CDR3 is TGCAGCGTTGAAGGAAGGCGGGGGCCCTCCTACGAGCAGTACTTC. The encoded protein is CSVEGRRGPSYEQYF. V usage is TRBV29-1 and J usage is TRBJ2-7; TRBD2 is a possible D gene (7 bases). Germline V CDR1 and CDR2: SQVTM, ANQGSEA. This CDR3 contains 15 residues. Trimming removed 1 base from V and 0 bases from J, with 13 bases in between.

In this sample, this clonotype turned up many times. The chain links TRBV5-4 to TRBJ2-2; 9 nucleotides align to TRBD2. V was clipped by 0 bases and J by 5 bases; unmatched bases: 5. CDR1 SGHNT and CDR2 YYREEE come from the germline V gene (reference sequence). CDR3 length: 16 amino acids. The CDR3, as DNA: TGTGCCAGCAGCTTGGGTGGTAGCGGGGGAACCGGGGAGCTGTTTTTT. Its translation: CASSLGGSGGTGELFF.

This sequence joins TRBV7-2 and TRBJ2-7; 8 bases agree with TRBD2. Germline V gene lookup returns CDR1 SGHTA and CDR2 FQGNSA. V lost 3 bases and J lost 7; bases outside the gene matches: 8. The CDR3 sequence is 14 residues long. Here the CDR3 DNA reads TGTGCCAGCAGCTTTGGCGGGGGGTCGAGGGAGCAGTACTTC. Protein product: CASSFGGGSREQYF.

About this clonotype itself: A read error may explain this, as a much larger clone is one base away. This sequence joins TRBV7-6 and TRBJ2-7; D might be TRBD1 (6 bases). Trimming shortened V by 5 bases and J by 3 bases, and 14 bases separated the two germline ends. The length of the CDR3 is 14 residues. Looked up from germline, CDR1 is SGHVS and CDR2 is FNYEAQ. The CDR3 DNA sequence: TGTGCCAGCAGCAAACCGGTACAGGGCTACGAGCAGTACTTC. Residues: CASSKPVQGYEQYF.

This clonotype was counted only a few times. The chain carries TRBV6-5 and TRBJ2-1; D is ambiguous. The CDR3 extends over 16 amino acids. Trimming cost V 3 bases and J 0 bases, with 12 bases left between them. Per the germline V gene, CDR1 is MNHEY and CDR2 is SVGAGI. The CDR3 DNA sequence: TGTGCCAGCAGTTATTTTCCCGATAACTCCTACAATGAGCAGTTCTTC. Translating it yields CASSYFPDNSYNEQFF.